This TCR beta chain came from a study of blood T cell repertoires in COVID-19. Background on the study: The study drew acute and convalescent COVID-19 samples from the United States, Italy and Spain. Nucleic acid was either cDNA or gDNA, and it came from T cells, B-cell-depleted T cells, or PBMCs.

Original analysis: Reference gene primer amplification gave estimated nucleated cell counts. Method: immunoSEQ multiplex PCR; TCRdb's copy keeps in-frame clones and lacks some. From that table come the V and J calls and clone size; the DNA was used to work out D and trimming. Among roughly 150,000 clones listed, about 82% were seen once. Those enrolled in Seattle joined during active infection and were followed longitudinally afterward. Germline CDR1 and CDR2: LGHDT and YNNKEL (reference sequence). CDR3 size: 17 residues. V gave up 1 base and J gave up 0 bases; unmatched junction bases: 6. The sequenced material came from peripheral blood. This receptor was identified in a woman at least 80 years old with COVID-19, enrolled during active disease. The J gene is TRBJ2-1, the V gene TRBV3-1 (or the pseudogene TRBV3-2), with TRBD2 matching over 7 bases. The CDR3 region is CASSQVLAGSSYNEQFF. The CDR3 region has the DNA TGTGCCAGCAGCCAAGTATTAGCGGGTAGCTCCTACAATGAGCAGTTCTTC.